The 21 T cell receptor beta chains below were found in one sample sequenced in a study of early T cells in non-severe SARS-CoV-2 infection. Each CDR3 protein is one row after TCRdb ran MiXCR on the 5' RACE reads. The table has about 23,000 distinct CDR3 sequences, more than 3.5% seen once. The specimen sequenced was whole blood. The origin of the receptors is an adult who was a healthcare worker with PCR-confirmed SARS-CoV-2 infection or an uninfected control (not recorded which).

This sequence joins TRBV7-2 and TRBJ2-5; 8 positions match TRBD2. This CDR3 region has 17 residues. Trimming took 5 bases from V and 4 from J; bases not matched to a gene: 15. The germline CDR1 and CDR2 sequences are SGHTA and FQGNSA. The CDR3 loop reads CASSRRSGGLGGETQYF. The CDR3 DNA is TGTGCCAGCAGCCGCCGCAGCGGGGGACTAGGTGGAGAGACCCAGTACTTC.

The table lists this clonotype with many counts. The V gene is TRBV13, the J gene TRBJ1-2; D unclear. CDR1 PRHDT and CDR2 FYEKMQ come from the germline V gene (reference sequence). The CDR3 covers 16 residues. V dropped 4 bases and J dropped 4 bases, with 19 bases sitting between them. CDR3 residues: CASSSQYGSYTYGYTF. In DNA form, the CDR3 reads TGTGCCAGCAGCTCCCAATATGGTAGCTATACCTATGGCTACACCTTC.

This clonotype was recorded a few times. V usage is TRBV19 and J usage is TRBJ2-5, with 8 bases lining up with TRBD1. The CDR3 sequence is 15 residues long. Per the germline V gene, CDR1 is LNHDA and CDR2 is SQIVND (reference sequence). V trimming: 5 bases; J trimming: 4 bases; junction bases outside the gene matches: 9. CDR3 sequence (DNA): TGTGCCAGTAGTCCGCACAGGGGGAGGCCAGAGACCCAGTACTTC. Translation: CASSPHRGRPETQYF.

This clonotype came up many times. V is TRBV10-3 and J is TRBJ1-1; 10 bases match TRBD1. CDR3 length equals 14 residues. Germline lookup yields CDR1 ENHRY and CDR2 SYGVKD. Trimming cost V 11 bases and J 1 base; bases outside gene matches: 7. The CDR3 spells CAASRDRGNTEAFF. Written as DNA, the CDR3 is TGTGCCGCGTCCCGGGACAGGGGGAACACTGAAGCTTTCTTT.

This sequence joins TRBV10-3 and TRBJ2-7; D is possibly TRBD1 (6 bases). Trimming cost V 0 bases and J 5 bases, with 8 bases left between them. CDR1 and CDR2 from the germline V gene are ENHRY and SYGVKD. The CDR3 runs to 13 residues. The CDR3 sequence is CAISESHRDEQYF. For the CDR3, the DNA is TGTGCCATCAGTGAGTCTCACAGGGACGAGCAGTACTTC.

This clonotype was found a few times. The chain uses TRBV4-3 and TRBJ2-3, with 8 bases matching TRBD2. Unmatched junction bases numbered 13, after V lost 1 base and J lost 7 bases. The CDR3 is 17 amino acids. Germline V gives CDR1 LGHNA, CDR2 YSLEER. The CDR3 is CASSQVGSGGLTNTQYF. Written as DNA, the CDR3 is TGCGCCAGCAGCCAAGTTGGGTCGGGGGGGCTCACGAATACGCAGTATTTT.

The DNA of the CDR3 is TGTGCCACCAGTGAAGGGGGTTGGACAGTTAAGAACACCGGGGAGCTGTTTTTT. This sequence encodes CATSEGGWTVKNTGELFF. This chain uses TRBV24-1 with TRBJ2-2; D possibly corresponds to TRBD1 (6 bases). Trimming stripped 4 bases from V and 1 base from J, with 18 bases between. Per the germline V gene, CDR1 is KGHDR and CDR2 is SFDVKD. The CDR3 spans 18 residues.

The chain recombines TRBV6-5 with TRBJ2-7; D might be TRBD2 (6 bases). Germline values: CDR1 MNHEY, CDR2 SVGAGI. V lost 7 bases and J 6 bases, leaving 13 bases between the germline ends. The CDR3 is 12 amino acids. CDR3 residues: CASTDLGGEQYF. CDR3 sequence (DNA): TGTGCCAGCACCGACTTGGGAGGCGAGCAGTACTTC.

This clonotype has a handful of counts. The chain joins TRBV12-3 or TRBV12-4 to TRBJ2-3; 14 positions agree with TRBD2. The CDR3 has 16 amino acids. With 5 bases clipped from V and 5 bases from J, the junction kept 6 bases outside the gene matches. DNA for the CDR3: TGTGCCAGCAGTACGAGACTAGCGGGGGGGCAAGATACGCAGTATTTT. Encoded protein: CASSTRLAGGQDTQYF.

This clonotype was counted many times. The V call is TRBV7-8, the J call TRBJ2-3; 9 bases fit TRBD1. With 0 bases clipped from V and 3 bases from J, the junction kept 4 bases outside the gene matches. The CDR3 sequence is 16 residues long. Germline-derived CDR1 and CDR2 are SGHVS and FQNEAQ. CDR3 DNA sequence: TGTGCCAGCAGCTTAGCGGAACAGGGGGCAACAGATACGCAGTATTTT. Encoded protein: CASSLAEQGATDTQYF.

This clonotype was recorded at least ten times. This sequence joins TRBV27 and TRBJ1-4, with 7 bases fitting TRBD1. Germline V gene sequence: CDR1 MNHEY, CDR2 SMNVEV (reference sequence). V lost 2 bases, J lost 7 bases, and 10 bases stayed unmatched. This CDR3 spans 16 amino acids. CDR3 residues: CASSLREGAIGEKLFF. The CDR3 DNA is TGTGCCAGCAGTTTACGCGAGGGGGCGATCGGTGAAAAACTGTTTTTT.

In regard to this clonotype: The junction does not match germline at one end; this may be a read error. The DNA for the CDR3 is TGCAGCGTCAAAGACCCTGGCCGGGAGACCCGGTACTTC. Translating it yields CSVKDPGRETRYF. V is TRBV29-1 and J is TRBJ2-5, with D tentatively TRBD2 (6 bases). CDR1 and CDR2 (germline): SQVTM, ANQGSEA. This CDR3 spans 13 amino acids.

This clonotype was picked up many times. The V gene is TRBV28, the J gene TRBJ1-1, with D uncertain. CDR1 is MDHEN, CDR2 SYDVKM, per germline. Trimming took 6 bases from V and 7 from J, leaving 12 bases between them. CDR3 length: 12 amino acids. The CDR3 reads CASRHSRGEAFF. CDR3 bases: TGTGCCAGCAGGCACAGCCGGGGTGAAGCTTTCTTT. Full variable domain (rest looked up from reference TRBV28 and TRBJ1-1): DVKVTQSSRYLVKRTGEKVFLECVQDMDHENMFWYRQDPGLGLRLIYFSYDVKMKEKGDIPEGYSVSREKKERFSLILESASTNQTSMYLCASRHSRGEAFFGQGTRLTVV.

This clonotype was observed at least ten times. V gene TRBV12-3 or TRBV12-4 combines with J gene TRBJ2-6; D is ambiguous. This CDR3 comprises 14 residues. V dropped 1 base and J dropped 3 bases, with 4 bases sitting between them. CDR3 amino acids: CASSLEGGANVLTF. The CDR3 nucleotides are TGTGCCAGCAGTTTAGAGGGTGGGGCCAACGTCCTGACTTTC.

The rearrangement uses TRBV29-1 and TRBJ2-5; 9 bases match TRBD1. The CDR3 contains 13 residues. Unmatched junction bases numbered 5, after V lost 7 bases and J lost 2 bases. Germline V gene data show CDR1 as SQVTM and CDR2 as ANQGSEA. The CDR3 spells CSASGTGQETQYF. The CDR3 region has the DNA TGCAGCGCCTCCGGGACAGGGCAAGAGACCCAGTACTTC.

This clonotype appeared many times. The chain employs TRBV5-1 and TRBJ2-7, with a tentative D call TRBD2 (7 bases). Germline V CDR1 and CDR2: SGHRS, YFSETQ. The CDR3 is made up of 13 amino acids. Trimming removed 5 bases at V and 5 bases at J, with 14 bases between. CDR3 in DNA: TGCGCCAGCAGATGGGGGGGCCTCGACGAGCAGTACTTC. The encoded protein is CASRWGGLDEQYF. Using reference TRBV5-1 and TRBJ2-7 for the parts outside the CDR3, the full variable domain is KAGVTQTPRYLIKTRGQQVTLSCSPISGHRSVSWYQQTPGQGLQFLFEYFSETQRNKGNFPGRFSGRQFSNSRSEMNVSTLELGDSALYLCASRWGGLDEQYFGPGTRLTVT.

The table lists this clonotype with a few counts. The CDR3 protein is CASSLAGLMNTEAFF. The CDR3 coding sequence is TGTGCCAGCAGTTTGGCCGGGCTCATGAACACTGAAGCTTTCTTT. The chain has TRBV12-3 or TRBV12-4 and TRBJ1-1; D gene unclear. V was trimmed by 3 bases and J by 0 bases, leaving 11 bases between them. The CDR3 consists of 15 residues.

This clonotype was picked up many times. V gene TRBV6-6 combines with J gene TRBJ2-2; D is undetermined. CDR1 is MNHNY and CDR2 is SVGAGI in the germline V gene (reference sequence). The CDR3 has 14 residues. The V and J ends lost 6 bases and 4 bases respectively, with 12 bases between them. CDR3 coding DNA: TGTGCCAGCAGCCGTCAGGTTTTCACCGGGGAGCTGTTTTTT. Its protein is CASSRQVFTGELFF.

This clonotype was found many times. J is TRBJ2-5 and V is TRBV6-5, with D possibly being TRBD1 or TRBD2 (5 bases each). The CDR3 spans 17 residues. Germline-derived CDR1 and CDR2 are MNHEY and SVGAGI. V gave up 2 bases and J gave up 2 bases, with 18 bases separating them. CDR3 sequence reads: CASSYLSGGQTQETQYF. For the CDR3, the DNA is TGTGCCAGCAGTTACCTCTCCGGAGGACAAACACAAGAGACCCAGTACTTC.

In this sample, this clonotype turned up many times. This rearrangement joins TRBV5-5 to TRBJ2-1; no reliable D call. Between the trimmed V and J ends, which lost 4 bases and 0 bases, there was a span of 14 bases. Germline CDR1 is SGHKS and CDR2 is YYEKEE (reference sequence). The CDR3 is 16 amino acids. The CDR3 nucleotides are TGTGCCAGCAGCCAGGCCCTAGGGTACTCCTACAATGAGCAGTTCTTC. The encoded protein is CASSQALGYSYNEQFF.

This clonotype was detected many times. The chain joins TRBV29-1 to TRBJ2-5; D is perhaps TRBD2 (5 bases). The CDR3 is made up of 13 amino acids. CDR1 and CDR2 from the germline V gene are SQVTM and ANQGSEA. The ends were cut back, 7 bases at V and 8 bases at J, with 20 bases in the middle. CDR3 DNA sequence: TGCAGCGCGGATAGAGGGCTAGGACTTACCCAGTACTTC. This gives the protein CSADRGLGLTQYF.